A single sample gave rise to the 32 T cell receptor beta chains below, sequenced in a study of technical replicates of blood from a few donors. Libraries were prepared by immunoSEQ multiplex PCR; TCRdb keeps only in-frame clonotypes and omits some of them. This repertoire shows more than 90,000 clones, almost 97% found once; its top ten account for 0.36%. Sequencing was carried out using T cells isolated from PBMCs. The receptor set was obtained from a human donor in good health.

V is TRBV7-9 and J is TRBJ2-1, with 10 bases matching TRBD2. Looked up from germline, CDR1 is SEHNR and CDR2 is FQNEAQ (reference sequence). The V segment lost 4 bases and the J segment 6 bases; nucleotides outside the gene matches: 15. This CDR3 is built from 18 residues. In DNA form, the CDR3 reads TGTGCCAGCAGCTCCCCTAGCGGGAGTTCTGGGTACGGCAATGAGCAGTTCTTC. Its protein product is CASSSPSGSSGYGNEQFF.

This clone was counted once. V is TRBV19 and J is TRBJ2-5, with TRBD2 matching over 8 bases. V trimming: 3 bases; J trimming: 4 bases; junction bases outside the gene matches: 7. CDR3 length: 15 amino acids. CDR1 and CDR2 (germline): LNHDA, SQIVND (reference sequence). Here the CDR3 reads CASSIRGGRGETQYF. The CDR3 DNA is TGTGCCAGTAGTATCCGCGGGGGGAGAGGAGAGACCCAGTACTTC.

CDR3 protein: CASNSGTGSEKLFF. CDR3 DNA sequence: TGCGCCAGTAACTCCGGGACAGGATCTGAAAAACTGTTTTTT. The rearrangement joins TRBV5-1 to TRBJ1-4, with TRBD1 matching 8 bases. The CDR3 covers 14 residues. The germline V gene has CDR1 SGHRS and CDR2 YFSETQ. J was trimmed by 7 bases and V by 8 bases; bases with no gene match: 10.

J is TRBJ2-7 and V is TRBV4-1, with D perhaps TRBD2 (5 bases). The germline V and J ends were trimmed by 0 bases and 0 bases, with 15 bases remaining between them. From germline, CDR1 is MGHRA and CDR2 YSYEKL. CDR3 length: 17 residues. Here the CDR3 DNA reads TGCGCCAGCAGCCAAGAATCTGGAGCGGTAGCCTCCTACGAGCAGTACTTC. Its protein product is CASSQESGAVASYEQYF.

The chain joins TRBV29-1 to TRBJ1-1; no firm D call. Germline CDR1 SQVTM, CDR2 ANQGSEA. This CDR3 contains 12 residues. Trimming cost V 0 bases and J 3 bases, with 5 bases left between them. The CDR3 protein is CSVEDLYTEAFF. The CDR3 DNA is TGCAGCGTTGAAGATCTATACACTGAAGCTTTCTTT.

This rearrangement joins TRBV27 to TRBJ2-5; TRBD2 aligns across 8 bases. The J segment lost 2 bases and the V segment lost 2 bases, leaving 4 bases of the junction unmatched. Germline lookup yields CDR1 MNHEY and CDR2 SMNVEV (reference sequence). This CDR3 comprises 15 residues. Written as DNA, the CDR3 is TGTGCCAGCAGTTTAGGGTTAGCGGGACAAGAGACCCAGTACTTC. The encoded protein is CASSLGLAGQETQYF.

J is TRBJ1-2 and V is TRBV14; D is uncertain. The CDR3 consists of 15 residues. Germline V gene data show CDR1 as SGHDN and CDR2 as FVKESK. The V end was cut by 1 base, the J end by 5 bases, with 14 bases between. The CDR3 protein is CASSQVAAPTYGYTF. The CDR3 DNA reads as TGTGCCAGCAGCCAAGTGGCAGCCCCGACTTATGGCTACACCTTC.

The DNA for the CDR3 is TGTGCCAGCTCCCCGATATACGGGACAGAAAAGACCCAGTACTTC. Protein product: CASSPIYGTEKTQYF. The chain employs TRBV18 and TRBJ2-5, with 7 bases fitting TRBD1. Germline assignment: CDR1 KGHSH and CDR2 LQKENI. This CDR3 is built from 15 residues. Trimming took 6 bases from V and 6 from J; bases not matched to a gene: 13.

This clone has a single count. The rearrangement uses TRBV7-8 and TRBJ2-7; possible D gene TRBD2, 6 bases. Trimming left V 4 bases short and J 3 bases short, with 16 bases between. The CDR3 extends over 15 amino acids. The germline V gene encodes CDR1 SGHVS and CDR2 FQNEAQ. The CDR3 reads CASSYRDSEGYEQYF. DNA for the CDR3: TGTGCCAGCAGCTACCGGGACTCAGAGGGCTACGAGCAGTACTTC.

In nucleotides, the CDR3 is TGTGCCAGCAGCTCAGGGGCCCCCGGGGAGCTGTTTTTT. This sequence encodes CASSSGAPGELFF. This chain joins TRBV9 and TRBJ2-2; a weak D match, TRBD1 (6 bases). Trimming cost V 4 bases and J 6 bases, with 10 bases left between them. Germline CDR1 reads SGDLS; CDR2 reads YYNGEE. The CDR3 totals 13 residues.

DNA of the CDR3: TGCGCCAGCAGCTTGGAAACTCCCGCCTACGAGCAGTACTTC. Protein product: CASSLETPAYEQYF. The chain uses TRBV5-1 and TRBJ2-7; D call uncertain. This CDR3 region has 14 residues. The V and J ends lost 0 bases and 2 bases respectively, with 9 bases between them. Germline-derived CDR1 and CDR2 are SGHRS and YFSETQ.

The chain joins TRBV25-1 to TRBJ2-1; 10 nucleotides align to TRBD2. Germline V gene data show CDR1 as MGHDK and CDR2 as SYGVNS. The CDR3 runs 15 residues. V was clipped by 6 bases and J by 4 bases; unmatched bases: 6. CDR3 sequence (DNA): TGTGCCAGCAGGACCCCAGCGGGAGGGTACAATGAGCAGTTCTTC. Translating it yields CASRTPAGGYNEQFF.

The chain combines TRBV5-1 with TRBJ2-7, with TRBD2 identical over 8 bases. Per the germline V gene, CDR1 is SGHRS and CDR2 is YFSETQ. V lost 2 bases to trimming and J lost 1 base; unmatched junction nucleotides: 2. The CDR3 consists of 14 residues. CDR3 loop: CASSLGTSSYEQYF. The CDR3 coding sequence is TGCGCCAGCAGCTTAGGGACTAGTTCCTACGAGCAGTACTTC.

This chain joins TRBV28 and TRBJ2-7, with D maybe TRBD1 (5 bases). Germline V gene lookup returns CDR1 MDHEN and CDR2 SYDVKM. V was cut by 6 bases and J by 6 bases, with 18 bases left in between. This CDR3 region has 14 residues. In DNA form, the CDR3 reads TGTGCCAGCAGCCTTTTAGGCAGGGTGGTCGAGCAGTACTTC. It encodes CASSLLGRVVEQYF.

The CDR3 DNA is TGTGCCAGCAGCACATACGGGACTTATGGCTACACCTTC. It translates to CASSTYGTYGYTF. The chain recombines TRBV6-5 with TRBJ1-2, with a weak D call TRBD1 (5 bases). The ends were cut back, 6 bases at V and 5 bases at J, with 13 bases in the middle. This CDR3 has 13 amino acids. Germline CDR1 and CDR2: MNHEY and SVGAGI.

This chain joins TRBV9 and TRBJ1-5; D remains unclear. The CDR3 loop spans 15 amino acids. With 4 bases removed from V and 2 bases from J, the gap between germline ends came to 13 bases. CDR1 SGDLS and CDR2 YYNGEE come from the germline V gene. CDR3 amino acids: CASSSGAGGNQPQHF. DNA for the CDR3: TGTGCCAGCAGCTCGGGAGCCGGAGGCAATCAGCCCCAGCATTTT.

This chain connects TRBV19 to TRBJ1-1; unclear D gene. The V gene lost 0 bases and the J gene lost 0 bases, with 2 bases spanning the gap. This CDR3 is built from 13 residues. Germline V CDR1 and CDR2: LNHDA, SQIVND (reference sequence). The CDR3 spells CASSIDMNTEAFF. For the CDR3, the DNA is TGTGCCAGTAGTATAGACATGAACACTGAAGCTTTCTTT.

This chain uses TRBV11-3 with TRBJ1-2, with 12 bases identical to TRBD1. The length of the CDR3 is 14 residues. Germline values: CDR1 SGHNT, CDR2 YENEEA. V shed 5 bases and J 7 bases; nucleotides not matched to a gene: 5. CDR3 region: CASSPGTGGFGYTF. The CDR3 region has the DNA TGTGCCAGCAGCCCCGGGACAGGGGGCTTTGGCTACACCTTC.

The V gene is TRBV30, the J gene TRBJ2-2; no clear D gene. With 2 bases removed from V and 6 bases from J, the gap between germline ends came to 10 bases. CDR1 GTSNPN and CDR2 SVGIG come from the germline V gene (reference sequence). The CDR3 sequence is 13 residues long. CDR3 bases: TGTGCCTGGAGTAAACGACTGTCCGGGGAGCTGTTTTTT. Translating gives CAWSKRLSGELFF.

The V and J genes are TRBV2 and TRBJ2-3; D is possibly TRBD2 (5 bases). There are 16 residues in the CDR3. The V end was cut by 4 bases, the J end by 2 bases, with 16 bases between. Germline-derived CDR1 and CDR2 are SNHLY and FYNNEI. This CDR3 is CASSVTAVAPTDTQYF. Here the CDR3 DNA reads TGTGCCAGCAGTGTGACGGCGGTAGCGCCCACAGATACGCAGTATTTT.

The chain has TRBV21-1 and TRBJ2-7; the D segment call TRBD1 is taken from the table without a DNA check. TRBV21-1 has pseudogene status. The CDR3 runs 14 residues. The CDR3 DNA follows: TGTGCCAGCAATCAAAACAGGCAACTCTACGAGCAGTACTTC. This translates into CASNQNRQLYEQYF.

The V call is TRBV20-1, the J call TRBJ2-7; 10 nucleotides align to TRBD1. The germline gives CDR1 DFQATT, CDR2 SNEGSKA (reference sequence). There are 11 residues in the CDR3. CDR3 coding DNA: TGCAGTGCTAGAGGAGGGACAGGGGCAGTGGTT. It specifies CSARGGTGAVV.

The CDR3 DNA reads TGTGCCACCAGCAGTGGACTAGCGGGAACCAAAAACATTCAGTACTTC. Encoded protein: CATSSGLAGTKNIQYF. J is TRBJ2-4 and V is TRBV15; 12 bases map to TRBD2. There are 16 residues in the CDR3. V dropped 3 bases and J dropped 2; count of bases not matched to a gene: 2. Germline CDR1 reads LNHNV; CDR2 reads YYDKDF (reference sequence).

The chain uses TRBV11-2 and TRBJ2-1; TRBD1 matches at 7 bases. Germline CDR1 and CDR2: SGHAT and FQNNGV. The length of the CDR3 is 16 residues. V was pared by 3 bases and J by 1 base, with 6 bases of the junction left unmatched. The CDR3 nucleotides are TGTGCCAGCAGCTTCACCGGGACAGTTTCCTACAATGAGCAGTTCTTC. Protein sequence: CASSFTGTVSYNEQFF. Filled out from reference TRBV11-2 and TRBJ2-1, the complete variable domain reads EAGVAQSPRYKIIEKRQSVAFWCNPISGHATLYWYQQILGQGPKLLIQFQNNGVVDDSQLPKDRFSAERLKGVDSTLKIQPAKLEDSAVYLCASSFTGTVSYNEQFFGPGTRLTVL.

The chain uses TRBV7-2 and TRBJ2-3; weak D call: TRBD1 (6 bases). CDR3 length: 13 residues. Per germline, CDR1 SGHTA and CDR2 FQGNSA. V lost 5 bases to trimming and J lost 6 bases, with 12 bases between them. The CDR3 spells CASSPLTGDTQYF. DNA for the CDR3: TGTGCCAGCAGCCCCCTGACAGGTGATACGCAGTATTTT. Full variable domain (outside the CDR3, taken from reference TRBV7-2 and TRBJ2-3): GAGVSQSPSNKVTEKGKDVELRCDPISGHTALYWYRQSLGQGLEFLIYFQGNSAPDKSGLPSDRFSAERTGGSVSTLTIQRTQQEDSAVYLCASSPLTGDTQYFGPGTRLTVL.

The V gene is TRBV5-4, the J gene TRBJ2-7; 8 positions agree with TRBD1. The CDR3 consists of 13 residues. Per germline, CDR1 SGHNT and CDR2 YYREEE (reference sequence). V was pared by 1 base and J by 3 bases, with 0 bases of the junction left unmatched. The CDR3 region is CASSLTGGYEQYF. The CDR3 DNA follows: TGTGCCAGCAGCTTGACAGGGGGCTACGAGCAGTACTTC. The full variable domain, completed using reference TRBV5-4 and TRBJ2-7, is ETGVTQSPTHLIKTRGQQVTLRCSSQSGHNTVSWYQQALGQGPQFIFQYYREEENGRGNFPPRFSGLQFPNYSSELNVNALELDDSALYLCASSLTGGYEQYFGPGTRLTVT.

The V and J genes are TRBV30 and TRBJ1-5; D call uncertain. From germline, CDR1 is GTSNPN and CDR2 SVGIG (reference sequence). Trimming pared 2 bases from V and 0 bases from J, leaving 8 bases between. This CDR3 has 14 amino acids. The CDR3 nucleotides are TGTGCCTGGAGTCAGACTTATAGCAATCAGCCCCAGCATTTT. Its protein is CAWSQTYSNQPQHF.

V is TRBV27 and J is TRBJ1-2; 7 positions agree with TRBD1. V shed 6 bases and J 8 bases; nucleotides not matched to a gene: 9. Germline loops: CDR1 MNHEY, CDR2 SMNVEV (reference sequence). The CDR3 runs 13 residues. CDR3 bases: TGTGCCAGCAGGACAACAGGGGCAGACGGCTACACCTTC. This encodes CASRTTGADGYTF.

The V and J genes are TRBV28 and TRBJ1-2; D is perhaps TRBD1 (6 bases). The CDR3 runs 14 residues. The germline V gene encodes CDR1 MDHEN and CDR2 SYDVKM. Trimming removed 3 bases from V and 4 bases from J, with 12 bases in between. CDR3 DNA sequence: TGTGCCAGCAGTTTGAAGGGACACCTCTATGGCTACACCTTC. Amino acids: CASSLKGHLYGYTF.

The chain carries TRBV27 and TRBJ2-1; D remains ambiguous. V lost 7 bases and J 0 bases, leaving 10 bases between the germline ends. This CDR3 contains 14 residues. CDR1 is MNHEY and CDR2 is SMNVEV in the germline V gene (reference sequence). The CDR3 sequence is CASTPLLSYNEQFF. Here the CDR3 DNA reads TGTGCCAGCACTCCCCTACTCTCCTACAATGAGCAGTTCTTC.

The chain recombines TRBV4-1 with TRBJ1-4; 7 bases align to TRBD1. V was pared by 1 base and J by 14 bases, with 10 bases of the junction left unmatched. This CDR3 contains 14 residues. Looked up from germline, CDR1 is MGHRA and CDR2 is YSYEKL. The CDR3 region has the DNA TGCGCCAGCAGCCAAGTTGGGGACAGTGAATGGCTGTTTTTT. Translated, it gives CASSQVGDSEWLFF.

The chain couples TRBV9 to TRBJ2-3, with D perhaps matching TRBD1 (5 bases). In germline, CDR1 is SGDLS, CDR2 YYNGEE. This CDR3 contains 13 residues. The V gene lost 0 bases and the J gene lost 4 bases, with 6 bases spanning the gap. The CDR3 here is CASSVGGPDTQYF. The CDR3 DNA follows: TGTGCCAGCAGCGTAGGGGGCCCAGATACGCAGTATTTT.